The rows below give T cell receptor beta chains drawn from one sample of a study of shared clonotypes between healthy human individuals. TCRdb keeps only in-frame clones here, not all; method: immunoSEQ multiplex PCR. The data contain about 2.1 million clones, just under 95% of them singletons. Sequenced: naive CD8+ T cells from PBMCs. These receptors originate from a man in his late teens or twenties in good health. Some clones in this sample may be carry-over from other donors' samples. Each CDR3 is given with its conserved first and last residue.

>TRBV4-1
CASSRPGPTYNEQFF
>TRBV9
CASSVAGGLVEKLFF
>TRBV4-1
CASSQMVTNYGYTF
>TRBV5-1
CASSLRTGLYEQYF
>TRBV5-1
CASSREGGFVETQYF
>TRBV4-1
CASSQGMIGLTNTEAFF
>TRBV6-5
CASSYEGGNYGYTF
>TRBV5-1
CASVGAIGNYEQYF
>TRBV7-3
CASSPGPDTEAFF
>TRBV7-8
CASSWGADSYEQYF
>TRBV10-3
CAIRAGLGYTF
>TRBV28
CASSQGGRSNQPQHF
>TRBV4-1
CASSQEPQRGAGELFF
>TRBV11-3
CASTTAGVNEQFF
>TRBV5-5
CASSTFPSVVGGLDNEQFF
>TRBV5-5
CASTRSSERADTQYF
>TRBV27
CASSLRQGREKLFF
>TRBV27
CASSRLGYNEQFF
>TRBV11-2
CASSLTATNGYTF
>TRBV5-1
CASSLEGSEFMNTEAFF
>TRBV9
CASSVVSYREQYF
>TRBV11-3
CASSLDGTSEYNEQFF
>TRBV5-6
CASSLTGDTYEQYF
>TRBV7-9
CASSPGEKLFF
>TRBV29-1
CSVEDYGQPEDTQYF